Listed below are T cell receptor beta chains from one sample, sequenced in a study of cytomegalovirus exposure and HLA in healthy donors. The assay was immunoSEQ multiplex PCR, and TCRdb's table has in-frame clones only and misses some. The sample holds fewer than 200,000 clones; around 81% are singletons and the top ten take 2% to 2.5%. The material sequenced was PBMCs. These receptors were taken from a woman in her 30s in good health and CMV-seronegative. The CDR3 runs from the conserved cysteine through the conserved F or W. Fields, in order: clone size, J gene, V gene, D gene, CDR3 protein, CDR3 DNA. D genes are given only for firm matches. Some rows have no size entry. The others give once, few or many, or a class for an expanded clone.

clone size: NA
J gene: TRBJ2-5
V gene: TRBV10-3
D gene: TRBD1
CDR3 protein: CAISQGVQETQYF
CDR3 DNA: TGTGCCATCAGCCAGGGGGTCCAAGAGACCCAGTACTTC

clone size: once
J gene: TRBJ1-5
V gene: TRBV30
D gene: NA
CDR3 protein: CAWRQGGAFGQPQHF
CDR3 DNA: TGTGCCTGGAGACAGGGAGGGGCCTTTGGTCAGCCCCAGCATTTT

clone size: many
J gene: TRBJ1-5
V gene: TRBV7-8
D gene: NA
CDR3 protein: CASSRGGSGNQPQHF
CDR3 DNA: TGTGCCAGCAGCCGGGGGGGCTCGGGCAATCAGCCCCAGCATTTT

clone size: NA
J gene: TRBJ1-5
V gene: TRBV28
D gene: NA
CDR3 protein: CASSSASGDQPQHF
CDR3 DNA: TGTGCCAGCAGTTCCGCCTCAGGGGATCAGCCCCAGCATTTT

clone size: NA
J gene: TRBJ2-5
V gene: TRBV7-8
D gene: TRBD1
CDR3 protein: CASSQQGVRVLETQYF
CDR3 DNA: TGTGCCAGCAGCCAACAGGGGGTTCGAGTCCTGGAGACCCAGTACTTC

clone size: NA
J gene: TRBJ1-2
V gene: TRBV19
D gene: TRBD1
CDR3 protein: CASSIPGQGGPGYTF
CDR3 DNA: TGTGCCAGTAGTATCCCCGGACAGGGCGGCCCTGGCTACACCTTC

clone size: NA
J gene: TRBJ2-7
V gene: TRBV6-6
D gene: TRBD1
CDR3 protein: CASSSTGTGIYEQYF
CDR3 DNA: TGTGCCAGCAGTTCCACCGGGACAGGGATATACGAGCAGTACTTC

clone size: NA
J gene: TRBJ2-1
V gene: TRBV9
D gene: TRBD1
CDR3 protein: CASSKVTGGPGEQFF
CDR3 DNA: TGTGCCAGCAGCAAAGTCACAGGGGGCCCAGGTGAGCAGTTCTTC

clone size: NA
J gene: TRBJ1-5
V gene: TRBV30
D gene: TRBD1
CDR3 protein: CAWSRPGTGDQPQHF
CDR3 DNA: TGTGCCTGGAGTCGCCCCGGGACAGGGGATCAGCCCCAGCATTTT

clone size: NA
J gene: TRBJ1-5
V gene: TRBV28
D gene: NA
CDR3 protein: CASSQIEPQHF
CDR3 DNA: TGTGCCAGCTCCCAAATAGAGCCCCAGCATTTT

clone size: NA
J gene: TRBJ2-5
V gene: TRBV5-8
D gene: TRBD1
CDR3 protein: CASSFRDRYQETQYF
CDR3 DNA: TGTGCCAGCAGTTTTAGGGACAGATACCAAGAGACCCAGTACTTC

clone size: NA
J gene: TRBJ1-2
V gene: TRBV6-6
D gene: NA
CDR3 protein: CASSYSSGDGGYGYTF
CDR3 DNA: TGTGCCAGCAGTTACTCGTCCGGGGATGGCGGCTATGGCTACACCTTC

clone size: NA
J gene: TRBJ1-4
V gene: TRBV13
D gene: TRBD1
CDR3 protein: CASSWSGTGTSTNEKLFF
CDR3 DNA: TGTGCCAGCAGCTGGTCCGGGACAGGTACTTCAACTAATGAAAAACTGTTTTTT

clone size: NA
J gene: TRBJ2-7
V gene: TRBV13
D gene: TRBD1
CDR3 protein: CASSLGLIWGTGSYEQYF
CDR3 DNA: TGTGCCAGCAGCTTAGGCCTAATATGGGGGACAGGCTCCTACGAGCAGTACTTC

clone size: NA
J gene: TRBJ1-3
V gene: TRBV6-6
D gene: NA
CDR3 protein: CASSYTGDSGNTIYF
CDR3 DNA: TGTGCCAGCAGTTACACGGGGGACTCTGGAAACACCATATATTTT

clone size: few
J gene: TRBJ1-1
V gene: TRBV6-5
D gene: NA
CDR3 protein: CASSLQSMNTEAFF
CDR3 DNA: TGTGCCAGCAGTTTACAGTCGATGAACACTGAAGCTTTCTTT

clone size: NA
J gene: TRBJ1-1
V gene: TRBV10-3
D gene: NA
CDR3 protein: CATEPRQDRTEAFF
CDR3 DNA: TGTGCCACCGAACCCCGACAGGATCGCACTGAAGCTTTCTTT

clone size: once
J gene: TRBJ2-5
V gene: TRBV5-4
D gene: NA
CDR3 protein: CASSLAVYQETQYF
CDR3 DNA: TGTGCCAGCAGCTTGGCCGTTTACCAAGAGACCCAGTACTTC

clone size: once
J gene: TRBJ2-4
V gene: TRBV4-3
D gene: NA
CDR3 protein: CASSSGGTVSNIQYF
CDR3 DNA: TGCGCCAGCAGCTCCGGCGGGACAGTCTCAAACATTCAGTACTTC

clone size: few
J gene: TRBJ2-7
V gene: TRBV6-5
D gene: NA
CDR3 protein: CASSSRRGEQYF
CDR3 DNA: TGTGCCAGCAGTTCTCGCCGCGGCGAGCAGTACTTC

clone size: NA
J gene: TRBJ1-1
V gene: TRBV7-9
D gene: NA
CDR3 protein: CSSSHPGTEAFF
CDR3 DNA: TGTTCCAGCAGTCACCCAGGAACTGAAGCTTTCTTT

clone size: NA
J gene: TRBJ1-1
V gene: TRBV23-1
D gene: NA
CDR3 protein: CASSQSGTRRMNTEAFF
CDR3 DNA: TGCGCCAGCAGTCAATCCGGGACACGACGCATGAACACTGAAGCTTTCTTT

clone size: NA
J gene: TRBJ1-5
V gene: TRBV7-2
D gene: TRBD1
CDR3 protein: CASSLAQTGLSNQPQHF
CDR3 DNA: TGTGCCAGCAGCTTAGCCCAGACAGGGCTCAGCAATCAGCCCCAGCATTTT

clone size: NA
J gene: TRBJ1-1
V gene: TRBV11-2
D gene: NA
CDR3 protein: CASSWGEESEAFF
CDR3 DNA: TGTGCCAGCAGCTGGGGGGAGGAGTCTGAAGCTTTCTTT

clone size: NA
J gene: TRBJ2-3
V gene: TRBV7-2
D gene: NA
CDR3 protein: CASSFADTQYF
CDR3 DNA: TGTGCCAGCAGCTTCGCAGATACGCAGTATTTT

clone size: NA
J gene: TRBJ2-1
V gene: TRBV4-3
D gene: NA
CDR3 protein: CASSQGDSAYNEQFF
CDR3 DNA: TGCGCCAGCAGCCAAGGCGACAGCGCCTACAATGAGCAGTTCTTC

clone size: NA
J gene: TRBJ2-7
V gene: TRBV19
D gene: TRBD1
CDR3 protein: CASSMAHRGGNEQYF
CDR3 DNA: TGTGCCAGTAGTATGGCCCACAGGGGTGGAAACGAGCAGTACTTC

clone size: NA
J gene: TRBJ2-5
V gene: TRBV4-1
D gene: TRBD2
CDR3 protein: CASSQVFGGGETQYF
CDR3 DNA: TGCGCCAGCAGCCAAGTGTTCGGGGGGGGAGAGACCCAGTACTTC

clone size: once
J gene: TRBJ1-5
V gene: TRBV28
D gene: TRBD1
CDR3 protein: CASSFFRGPQPQHF
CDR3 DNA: TGTGCCAGCAGTTTTTTCAGGGGGCCACAGCCCCAGCATTTT

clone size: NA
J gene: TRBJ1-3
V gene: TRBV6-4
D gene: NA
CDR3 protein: CASSDSPNGGGVGNTIYF
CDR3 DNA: TGTGCCAGCAGTGACTCTCCCAACGGCGGGGGGGTGGGAAACACCATATATTTT

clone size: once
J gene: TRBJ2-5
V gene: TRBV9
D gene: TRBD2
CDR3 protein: CASSVVIGGAETQYF
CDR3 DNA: TGTGCCAGCAGCGTAGTTATCGGGGGGGCGGAGACCCAGTACTTC

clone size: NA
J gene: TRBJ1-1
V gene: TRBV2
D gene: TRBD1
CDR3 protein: CASSEGQGFTEAFF
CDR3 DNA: TGTGCCAGCAGTGAAGGACAGGGCTTCACTGAAGCTTTCTTT

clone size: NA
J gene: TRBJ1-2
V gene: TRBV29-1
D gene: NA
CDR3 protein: CSVWGGTYHFDGYTF
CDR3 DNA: TGCAGCGTCTGGGGTGGGACATATCACTTCGATGGCTACACCTTC